The entry below describes one T cell receptor (beta chain). The antigen remains undetermined. These data belong to a study of cytomegalovirus exposure and HLA in healthy donors. Findings of the study overall: The authors later found HLA-associated TCR beta chains more clonally expanded than equally common others.

A multiplex PCR was run with 60 Vbeta primers and 13 Jbeta primers. Clones were read by immunoSEQ multiplex PCR, and TCRdb kept only the in-frame ones, dropping some. The sample includes 100,000 to 150,000 clones, about 80% seen only once; the top ten take 0.95% to 1.5%. Trimming removed 7 bases from V and 6 bases from J; junction bases left unmatched: 10. CDR3 size: 14 residues. Germline CDR1 and CDR2: GTSNPN and SVGIG (reference sequence). Sequencing used PBMCs. This clonotype was sampled from a girl aged 2 to 10 in good health and CMV-seronegative. The chain carries TRBV30 and TRBJ2-7; 12 bases agree with TRBD1. The CDR3 spells CASDPGTGGFEQYF. For the CDR3, the DNA is TGTGCCTCTGACCCGGGGACAGGGGGCTTCGAGCAGTACTTC.